The entry below gives a single T cell receptor (beta chain) sequence along with its context. This specimen comes from a study of blood T cell repertoires in COVID-19. Turning to the study itself: Whether acute or convalescent, the COVID-19 samples came from the United States, Italy and Spain. Nucleic acid was either cDNA or gDNA, and it came from T cells, B-cell-depleted T cells, or PBMCs.

Authors' methods: Amplification from reference gene primers served as the basis for estimated nucleated cell counts. Sequencing used immunoSEQ multiplex PCR; TCRdb keeps in-frame clones, though not all of them. V, J and clone size were drawn from that table, and D and trimming were deduced from the DNA. The table includes fewer than 110,000 clones, about 90% detected once. Germline V gene data show CDR1 as GTSNPN and CDR2 as SVGIG (reference sequence). The CDR3 extends over 14 amino acids. Trimming removed 4 bases from V and 4 bases from J, with 13 bases in between. The material sequenced was peripheral blood. This receptor was identified in a woman in her 30s with acute or convalescent COVID-19. The rearrangement joins TRBV30 to TRBJ2-2; D possibly corresponds to TRBD1 (6 bases). CDR3 sequence (DNA): TGTGCCTGGATGGACAGCAAGTTCACCGGGGAGCTGTTTTTT. It encodes CAWMDSKFTGELFF.